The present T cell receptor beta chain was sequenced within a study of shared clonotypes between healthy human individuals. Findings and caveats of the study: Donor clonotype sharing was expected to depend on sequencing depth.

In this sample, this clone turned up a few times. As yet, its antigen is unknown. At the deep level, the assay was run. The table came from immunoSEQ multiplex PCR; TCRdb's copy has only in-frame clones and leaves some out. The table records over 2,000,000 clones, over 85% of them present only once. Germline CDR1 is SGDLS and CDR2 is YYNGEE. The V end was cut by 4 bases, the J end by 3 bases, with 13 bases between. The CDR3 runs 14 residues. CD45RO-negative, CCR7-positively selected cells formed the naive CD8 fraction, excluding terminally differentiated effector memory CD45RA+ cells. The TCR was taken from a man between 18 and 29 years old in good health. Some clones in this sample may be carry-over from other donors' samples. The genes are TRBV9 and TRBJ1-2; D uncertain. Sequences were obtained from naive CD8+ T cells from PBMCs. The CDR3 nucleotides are TGTGCCAGCAGCTCCGGACCTGCAGACTATGGCTACACCTTC. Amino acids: CASSSGPADYGYTF.